This T cell receptor beta chain was retrieved from a study of lymphopenia after photon versus proton radiotherapy (dated by TCRdb to the late 2010s). About the investigation overall: In patients with gastrointestinal tumors who developed high-grade lymphopenia, the study compared the immunological effects of photon radiation therapy with those of proton radiation therapy. The cohort comprised about 22 patients with gastrointestinal tumors who received either photon or proton therapy and then developed lymphopenia. The goal of the study was to characterize the differences between the two radiation modalities in how they affect the immune system. The full study reports these points: The authors looked at the survival association only in patients who died, and they framed better survival with proton therapy as a possibility rather than a demonstrated result. During treatment, patients who received photon therapy lost naive T cells and TCR diversity and gained effector/memory populations, whereas patients who received proton therapy remained relatively stable. After the lymphocyte count nadir, repertoires from photon-treated patients showed oligoclonal expansion, particularly of CD8+ Temra cells, and this expansion drove the decline in diversity. Across the cohort, among patients who died, a greater drop in TCR diversity after the nadir was inversely correlated with overall survival time.

To note about this clone: There is no known antigen for this receptor. No quality values exist for individual bases; no much larger clone is one base distant.

From the germline V gene, CDR1 is SGHDN and CDR2 is FVKESK. The junction shows trimming of 4 bases on V and 2 bases on J, and the gene matches do not reach 4 bases of it. From the cysteine through the phenylalanine, the CDR3 covers 15 amino acids. The sequence is cut down to CDR3 DNA, 45 bases in frame from base 1. The library was produced with the immunoSEQ multiplex PCR assay. Deep sequencing of rearranged TCR beta loci, alongside multiparametric flow cytometry, was used to profile T cell repertoires. The table was pulled from immuneACCESS by TCRdb, which kept in-frame rearrangements only. Such tables lose some clones; where checked, under half of the loss comes from unresolved V genes, and the rest has no known cause. The sample contains more than 15,000 clones, 65% to 90% of them found a single time. Of the sample, roughly 11% falls within the top ten clones.

The clonotype was recovered from a man between 65 and 85 years old with pancreatic cancer. The sample in question was peripheral blood, obtained from a patient treated with proton-based radiotherapy. The rearrangement combines TRBV14 with TRBJ2-2; a stretch of 7 junction bases matches TRBD2. The sequenced DNA: TGTGCCAGCAGCCGAAGACTAGCCAACACCGGGGAGCTGTTTTTT. Translated, it reads CASSRRLANTGELFF. The CDR3 plus the reference TRBV14 and TRBJ2-2 genes for the other parts give the full variable domain: EAGVTQFPSHSVIEKGQTVTLRCDPISGHDNLYWYRRVMGKEIKFLLHFVKESKQDESGMPNNRFLAERTGGTYSTLKVQPAELEDSGVYFCASSRRLANTGELFFGEGSRLTVL.